This TCR beta chain was found in a study of blood T cell repertoires in COVID-19. Method: immunoSEQ multiplex PCR; TCRdb's copy keeps in-frame clones and lacks some. The repertoire includes 70,000 to 90,000 clones, roughly 88% of them detected once, and roughly 8% sits in the top ten. The source is a middle-aged man with active COVID-19. The sequenced sample consisted of peripheral blood.

The CDR3 sequence is CAIQQQGPYEQYF. The CDR3 nucleotides read TGTGCCATCCAACAACAGGGCCCCTACGAGCAGTACTTC. V is TRBV10-3 and J is TRBJ2-7; D is perhaps TRBD1 (6 bases). V lost 8 bases and J 2 bases, leaving 13 bases between the germline ends. The V gene's germline CDR1 is ENHRY and CDR2 SYGVKD. The CDR3 is made up of 13 amino acids.